Shown below are 14 T cell receptor beta chains from a single sample sequenced in a study of CD8+ T cells in alopecia areata. As for treatment: oral pan-JAK inhibitor, 5-10 mg twice daily. Extraction of RNA preceded its reverse transcription into cDNA, which served as the sequencing template. Sequencing was performed with immunoSEQ multiplex PCR; in TCRdb, only in-frame clones are kept and a portion is missing. The data hold roughly 70,000 clones, with roughly 30% observed a single time. The sequencing here drew on CD8+ T cells sorted from blood, taken at week 4, from a patient treated with tofacitinib. The receptors were gathered from a human donor with alopecia areata.

This clone was seen a few times. The chain joins TRBV11-3 to TRBJ1-2; D is unresolved. From germline, CDR1 is SGHNT and CDR2 YENEEA. There are 16 residues in the CDR3. Trimming stripped 4 bases from V and 2 bases from J, with 17 bases between. This CDR3 reads CASSWSKTARNYGYTF. The DNA of the CDR3 is TGTGCCAGCAGCTGGAGCAAGACTGCCAGGAACTATGGCTACACCTTC.

This clone has just a few counts. The chain couples TRBV2 to TRBJ1-4, with D perhaps TRBD1 (5 bases). CDR1 is SNHLY, CDR2 FYNNEI, per germline. Trimming took 4 bases from V and 7 from J, leaving 7 bases between them. CDR3 length equals 12 residues. This CDR3 is CASSGDGEKLFF. As DNA, the CDR3 is TGTGCCAGCAGTGGGGACGGTGAAAAACTGTTTTTT.

This sequence joins TRBV15 and TRBJ2-3; D gene unclear. The V gene lost 8 bases and the J gene lost 1 base, with 4 bases spanning the gap. The length of the CDR3 is 11 residues. Per the germline V gene, CDR1 is LNHNV and CDR2 is YYDKDF (reference sequence). The CDR3: CATGGTDTQYF. For the CDR3, the DNA is TGTGCCACCGGGGGCACAGATACGCAGTATTTT.

This clone has only a few counts. The chain uses TRBV7-6 and TRBJ2-3; perhaps TRBD2 as D (6 bases). The CDR3 loop spans 16 amino acids. Per germline, CDR1 SGHVS and CDR2 FNYEAQ. Trimming cost V 6 bases and J 2 bases, with 18 bases left between them. CDR3 nucleotides: TGTGCCAGCAGTAAGAAACCGGGACTCTCCACAGATACGCAGTATTTT. It yields the protein CASSKKPGLSTDTQYF.

V gene TRBV14 combines with J gene TRBJ2-7; a weak D match, TRBD1 (5 bases). The CDR3 spans 16 residues. Trimming left V 4 bases short and J 6 bases short, with 22 bases between. Germline V gene sequence: CDR1 SGHDN, CDR2 FVKESK. The CDR3 region is CASSRDSHSSSTEQYF. Written as DNA, the CDR3 is TGTGCCAGCAGCCGTGACAGCCACTCCTCGTCCACCGAGCAGTACTTC.

The J gene is TRBJ2-1, the V gene TRBV29-1, with 12 bases aligning to TRBD2. From germline, CDR1 is SQVTM and CDR2 ANQGSEA. With 6 bases clipped from V and 3 bases from J, the junction kept 3 bases outside the gene matches. This CDR3 comprises 14 residues. This chain's CDR3 is CSVVTSGGYNEQFF. The CDR3 coding sequence is TGCAGCGTGGTGACTAGCGGGGGCTACAATGAGCAGTTCTTC.

This clone was counted once. The rearrangement links TRBV30 to TRBJ2-1; D remains ambiguous. Germline V CDR1 and CDR2: GTSNPN, SVGIG (reference sequence). V gave up 1 base and J gave up 6 bases, with 7 bases separating them. The CDR3 has 12 amino acids. The CDR3 nucleotides are TGTGCCTGGAGTGCAGCTGGCAATGAGCAGTTCTTC. Translating it yields CAWSAAGNEQFF.

This chain connects TRBV29-1 to TRBJ1-2, with D maybe TRBD1 (6 bases). Trimming shortened V by 6 bases and J by 4 bases, and 9 bases separated the two germline ends. The CDR3 has 11 amino acids. Germline values: CDR1 SQVTM, CDR2 ANQGSEA. CDR3 sequence: CSVRTVYGYTF. The CDR3 nucleotides read TGCAGCGTCAGGACAGTCTATGGCTACACCTTC.

CDR3 sequence (DNA): TGTGCCGTGGTGGCAGACTACAATGAGCAGTTCTTC. Translating gives CAVVADYNEQFF. V is TRBV25-1 and J is TRBJ2-1; D remains ambiguous. From germline, CDR1 is MGHDK and CDR2 SYGVNS. CDR3 length: 12 residues. Trimming stripped 11 bases from V and 3 bases from J, with 11 bases between.

This clone was seen more than once but under ten times. The rearrangement joins TRBV2 to TRBJ2-1, with TRBD1 identical over 8 bases. This CDR3 contains 18 residues. V was clipped by 7 bases and J by 8 bases; unmatched bases: 22. The germline CDR1 and CDR2 sequences are SNHLY and FYNNEI. The CDR3 DNA sequence: TGTGCCAGCACCCGCTCAGGGGGCATATGGGATTCGGGGTATGAGCAGTTCTTC. This gives the protein CASTRSGGIWDSGYEQFF.

The J gene is TRBJ2-7, the V gene TRBV21-1; whether TRBD2, the table's D call, matches the DNA was not checked. TRBV21-1 is a listed pseudogene. This CDR3 spans 14 amino acids. CDR3 coding DNA: TGTGCCAGCAGCGCCTTCGGGAGCACCGACGAGCAGTACTTC. Amino acids: CASSAFGSTDEQYF.

V and J are TRBV29-1 and TRBJ2-1; D unclear. The V end lost 6 bases, the J end lost 8 bases, and 11 bases lay between the germline ends. Germline V CDR1 and CDR2: SQVTM, ANQGSEA. The CDR3 totals 11 residues. For the CDR3, the DNA is TGCAGCGTCCCGCTTGGCGATGAGCAGTTCTTC. Amino acid sequence: CSVPLGDEQFF.

This chain links TRBV27 with TRBJ1-2; the match to TRBD1 covers 7 bases. Trimming at V came to 5 bases and at J to 3 bases, leaving 9 bases not matched to a gene. From germline, CDR1 is MNHEY and CDR2 SMNVEV (reference sequence). This CDR3 is built from 15 residues. The CDR3 spells CASSPRQGQYYGYTF. In DNA, the CDR3 is TGTGCCAGCAGTCCCCGTCAGGGACAGTACTATGGCTACACCTTC.

The chain uses TRBV29-1 and TRBJ1-5, with a tentative D call TRBD1 (6 bases). Per the germline V gene, CDR1 is SQVTM and CDR2 is ANQGSEA. The CDR3 extends over 14 amino acids. Deletions cut 7 bases from V and 1 base from J, with 14 bases between. The CDR3 loop is CSGKQGDSNQPQHF. The CDR3 DNA reads as TGCAGCGGCAAACAGGGTGACAGCAATCAGCCCCAGCATTTT.